In this sample, the clone carrying this T cell receptor beta chain turned up many times. The CDR3 extends 3 residues past the end of the read, so its final part is completed from the germline J gene. The sample belongs to a study of T cell clonality in common variable immunodeficiency. The V gene end was trimmed by 3 bases and the J gene end by 7 bases; junction bases not matched to a gene: 5. Germline V gene data show CDR1 as LNHDA and CDR2 as SQIVND (reference sequence). The CDR3 is made up of 14 amino acids. Repertoires were generated with immunoSEQ multiplex PCR, while TCRdb's copy carries only in-frame clones and drops some. The record shows tens of thousands of clones for this sample, with no singletons present.

This receptor was taken from a person aged 18-70 years in good health. Sequenced material: peripheral blood mononuclear cells. The V gene is TRBV19, the J gene TRBJ1-5; TRBD1 matches at 8 bases. The chain's CDR3 is CASSIGQGGQPQHF. The part of the CDR3 DNA that was read is TGTGCCAGTAGTATTGGACAGGGAGGCCAGCCC.